This TCR beta chain was sequenced for a study of cytomegalovirus exposure and HLA in healthy donors. The wider study: In terms of ancestry, the Caucasian-associated cluster contained about four fifths of the approximately 400 genotyped donors.

PCR amplification relied on 60 Vbeta primers (plus 13 Jbeta primers). The assay was immunoSEQ multiplex PCR, and TCRdb's table has in-frame clones only and misses some. The sample includes approximately 120,000 clones, 74% of them seen just once. The TCR originated in a human donor in good health. The specimen sequenced was PBMCs.

The CDR3 region is CASSQDRLQNGYTF. The CDR3 nucleotides read TGTGCCAGCAGCCAAGACAGATTACAAAATGGCTACACCTTC. The genes are TRBV5-4 and TRBJ1-2; D is possibly TRBD1 (5 bases). V lost 4 bases and J 6 bases, leaving 16 bases between the germline ends. The CDR3 loop spans 14 amino acids. The germline V gene has CDR1 SGHNT and CDR2 YYREEE (reference sequence).